This T cell receptor beta chain is from a study of cytomegalovirus exposure and HLA in healthy donors. V gave up 0 bases and J gave up 6 bases, with 9 bases separating them. This CDR3 region has 14 residues. In germline, CDR1 is SGHRS, CDR2 YFSETQ. Findings of the study overall: Reportedly, TCR beta sequences accurately predicted HLA-A and HLA-B alleles in most subjects. A link between a missense DCLRE1C variant and TCR beta V- and J-gene trimming emerged from a later analysis.

Concerning this clone: Antigen unknown. Other DNA sequences from this sample encode an identical CDR3 as well.

This PCR relied on a set of 60 Vbeta primers and 13 Jbeta primers. The assay was immunoSEQ multiplex PCR, and TCRdb's table has in-frame clones only and misses some. The table includes a few hundred thousand clones, 77% detected once. V and J are TRBV5-1 and TRBJ2-2; tentatively, D is TRBD1 (5 bases). Sequencing used PBMCs. This receptor was obtained from a woman in her fifties or sixties in good health and CMV-seropositive. This chain's CDR3 is CASSLGQGAGELFF. In DNA, the CDR3 is TGCGCCAGCAGCTTGGGTCAGGGTGCCGGGGAGCTGTTTTTT.